A selection of T cell receptor beta chains follows, all from one sample in a study of OX40 agonist ivuxolimab in advanced cancers. TCRdb keeps only in-frame clones here, not all; method: immunoSEQ multiplex PCR. The sample records roughly 110,000 clones, around 90% being singletons. The material sequenced was CD4+ or CD8+ T cells sorted from blood, taken in a trial of the OX40 agonist ivuxolimab. The receptors derive from an adult with an advanced solid tumor such as melanoma, head and neck, liver or kidney cancer. CDR3s include the opening cysteine and the closing phenylalanine or tryptophan. D genes are given only for firm matches. For some rows the clone size is stated as once, few or many, or as a class when expanded; others skip it.

TRBD1 | TRBJ1-2 | TRBV27 | - | TGTGCCAGCAGTGTATCAGGGGGCAGGTATGGCTACACCTTC | CASSVSGGRYGYTF
- | TRBJ2-5 | TRBV11-2 | - | TGTGCCAGCAGCTTGGGAGAGACCCAGTACTTC | CASSLGETQYF
TRBD1 | TRBJ1-2 | TRBV4-3 | - | TGCGCCAGCAGCCAAGAAAACAGGGGTTTAGGTGGCTACACCTTC | CASSQENRGLGGYTF
- | TRBJ1-2 | TRBV7-6 | - | TGTGCCAGCAGCCCCGGCGGGGCGGATGGCTACACCTTC | CASSPGGADGYTF
- | TRBJ2-7 | TRBV5-1 | - | TGCGCCAGCAGCTTGGGGTCGACTAGTCACTACGAGCAGTACTTC | CASSLGSTSHYEQYF
TRBD2 | TRBJ2-5 | TRBV5-6 | - | TGTGCCAGCAGCTTACTAGCGGGAGTGCGGGAGACCCAGTACTTC | CASSLLAGVRETQYF
TRBD1 | TRBJ2-2 | TRBV27 | - | TGTGCCAGCAGTTTGTCGGACGGGACAGGGATGACCGGGGAGCTGTTTTTT | CASSLSDGTGMTGELFF
- | TRBJ2-1 | TRBV19 | - | TGTGCCAGTAGTATAGAGGCCTCGGCAGGCTCTCCTCGTCACGAGCAGTTCTTC | CASSIEASAGSPRHEQFF
- | TRBJ2-1 | TRBV11-3 | - | TGTGCCAGCAGCGGATACAATGAGCAGTTCTTC | CASSGYNEQFF
TRBD1 | TRBJ2-7 | TRBV30 | - | TGTGCCTGGGGACAGGGACGGTCCTACGAGCAGTACTTC | CAWGQGRSYEQYF
TRBD1 | TRBJ1-2 | TRBV19 | - | TGTGCCAGTAGTATAATGGGACAGCCATATGGCTACACCTTC | CASSIMGQPYGYTF
TRBD1 | TRBJ1-6 | TRBV10-3 | - | TGTGCCATCAGGGACAGGGAGAATAATTCACCCCTCCACTTT | CAIRDRENNSPLHF
- | TRBJ2-2 | TRBV28 | - | TGTGCCAGCAGTTCCATTCCGGGACTTACAATGAACACCGGGGAGCTGTTTTTT | CASSSIPGLTMNTGELFF
- | TRBJ1-1 | TRBV5-4 | - | TGTGCCAGCAGCTCCCGGGGGTCCGGGAGGAGCGATGAAGCTTTCTTT | CASSSRGSGRSDEAFF
- | TRBJ2-2 | TRBV29-1 | - | TGCAGCTATTCCAGGGGACCCACCGGGGAGCTGTTTTTT | CSYSRGPTGELFF
TRBD1 | TRBJ2-1 | TRBV5-4 | - | TGTGCCAGCAGCGGACGACAGGGGGCCACCTACAATGAGCAGTTCTTC | CASSGRQGATYNEQFF
TRBD2 | TRBJ2-1 | TRBV2 | - | TGTGCCAGCAGTGACGAGGGAGGGGCCTACAATGAGCAGTTCTTC | CASSDEGGAYNEQFF
TRBD1 | TRBJ2-1 | TRBV7-2 | - | TGTGCCAGCAGCTTGGGGACAGGGGGTGAGCAGTTCTTC | CASSLGTGGEQFF
- | TRBJ2-7 | TRBV21-1 | - | TGTGCCAGCAGCAACCCGGGGGGAGCGGTGGAGCAGTACTTC | CASSNPGGAVEQYF
TRBD2 | TRBJ2-1 | TRBV19 | - | TGTGCCGCGGCGGGGGCGGGGACTAGCGGCCACAATGAGCAGTTCTTC | CAAAGAGTSGHNEQFF
- | TRBJ1-1 | TRBV5-1 | - | TGCGCCAGCAGCGTCGAACGGGACGGCGGTCCGGGCACTGAAGCTTTCTTT | CASSVERDGGPGTEAFF
- | TRBJ1-1 | TRBV29-1 | - | TGCAGCGCCGGGACGGGGAACACTGAAGCTTTCTTT | CSAGTGNTEAFF
- | TRBJ2-7 | TRBV30 | - | TGTGCCTGGAGTCATGATAGCGGATGCTCCTACGAGCAGTACTTC | CAWSHDSGCSYEQYF
TRBD1 | TRBJ1-2 | TRBV5-1 | - | TGCGCCAGCAGCGGTCGGACAGGGGGCGACGGCTACACCTTC | CASSGRTGGDGYTF
TRBD1 | TRBJ1-1 | TRBV18 | - | TGTGCCAGCTCACTAGGGACAGGGCGAATGAACACTGAAGCTTTCTTT | CASSLGTGRMNTEAFF
- | TRBJ2-7 | TRBV28 | - | TGTGCCAGCAGTTCAAAATTTAGAGAGCGACTTTGGGGCTACGAGCAGTACTTC | CASSSKFRERLWGYEQYF
TRBD1 | TRBJ1-6 | TRBV10-3 | - | TGTGCCATCACTAACCGGGACAGCGGGTCACCCCTCCACTTT | CAITNRDSGSPLHF
- | TRBJ1-1 | TRBV5-6 | - | TGTGCCAGCAGCTCAACTATTACAGGGTCGATGAACACTGAAGCTTTCTTT | CASSSTITGSMNTEAFF
- | TRBJ1-5 | TRBV28 | - | TGTGCCAGCAGGACCGGGAGTAGCAATCAGCCCCAGCATTTT | CASRTGSSNQPQHF
TRBD1 | TRBJ1-1 | TRBV7-2 | - | TGTGCCAGCAGCCTCCTAGGGATCCAGGGGGCCACTGAAGCTTTCTTT | CASSLLGIQGATEAFF
TRBD2 | TRBJ2-2 | TRBV19 | - | TGTGCCAGCCTCCTAGCGGGAGGCACCGGGGAGCTGTTTTTT | CASLLAGGTGELFF
- | TRBJ1-2 | TRBV5-6 | - | TGTGCCAGCAGCTTGGGTTTTGGCGGAGCCTATGGCTACACCTTC | CASSLGFGGAYGYTF
- | TRBJ1-5 | TRBV6-6 | - | TGTGCCAGCAGTTACTTAGGGGGTGGTAATCAGCCCCAGCATTTT | CASSYLGGGNQPQHF
- | TRBJ1-1 | TRBV6-5 | - | TGTGCCAGCAGTTACGAGGGGGGAATGAACACTGAAGCTTTCTTT | CASSYEGGMNTEAFF
TRBD2 | TRBJ2-1 | TRBV18 | - | TGTGCCAGCTCACCACCCCTAGCGGGAGCGTATGAGCAGTTCTTC | CASSPPLAGAYEQFF
TRBD2 | TRBJ2-7 | TRBV5-1 | - | TGCGCCAGCAGCTTGTTGGCTAGCGGGTACGAGCAGTACTTC | CASSLLASGYEQYF
- | TRBJ1-1 | TRBV27 | - | TGTGCCAGCAGTTTCGAAGGAGTTTTCACTGAAGCTTTCTTT | CASSFEGVFTEAFF
- | TRBJ2-1 | TRBV4-3 | few | TGCGCCAGCAGCCAAGGTTTGAATATTGGTGAGCAGTTCTTC | CASSQGLNIGEQFF
TRBD2 | TRBJ2-7 | TRBV7-9 | few | TGTGCCAGCAGTCCGGCGACTAGCGGGTACTCCTACGAGCAGTACTTC | CASSPATSGYSYEQYF
TRBD2 | TRBJ2-3 | TRBV28 | - | TGTGCCAGCAGTTTTAGGACTAGCGGGAGGGGAATAGATACGCAGTATTTT | CASSFRTSGRGIDTQYF
TRBD2 | TRBJ2-1 | TRBV5-1 | - | TGCGCCAGCAGCATCCAGCGGGGGGCTTACAATGAGCAGTTCTTC | CASSIQRGAYNEQFF
TRBD2 | TRBJ2-2 | TRBV9 | - | TGTGCCAGCAGCAACGGACTAGGCGCCAACACCGGGGAGCTGTTTTTT | CASSNGLGANTGELFF
- | TRBJ1-2 | TRBV5-1 | once | TGCGCCAGCAGCTTGGACTTGGGCGGCACCTATGGCTACACCTTC | CASSLDLGGTYGYTF